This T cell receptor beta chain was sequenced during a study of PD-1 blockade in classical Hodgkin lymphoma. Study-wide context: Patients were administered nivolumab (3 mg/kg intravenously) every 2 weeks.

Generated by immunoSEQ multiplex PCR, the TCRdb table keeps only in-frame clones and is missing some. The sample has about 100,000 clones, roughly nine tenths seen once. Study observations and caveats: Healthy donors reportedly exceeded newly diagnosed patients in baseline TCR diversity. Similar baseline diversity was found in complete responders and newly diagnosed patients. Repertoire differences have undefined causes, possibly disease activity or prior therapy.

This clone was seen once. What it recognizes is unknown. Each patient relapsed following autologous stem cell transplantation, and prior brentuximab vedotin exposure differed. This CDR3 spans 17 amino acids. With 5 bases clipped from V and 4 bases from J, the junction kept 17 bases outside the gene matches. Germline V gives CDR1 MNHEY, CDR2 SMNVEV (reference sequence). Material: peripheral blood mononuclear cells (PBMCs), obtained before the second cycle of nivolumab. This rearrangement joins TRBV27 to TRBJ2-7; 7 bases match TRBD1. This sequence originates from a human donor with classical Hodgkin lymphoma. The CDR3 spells CASSPDSLPGGKYEQYF. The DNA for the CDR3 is TGTGCCAGCAGTCCAGACTCCCTGCCAGGGGGAAAATACGAGCAGTACTTC.